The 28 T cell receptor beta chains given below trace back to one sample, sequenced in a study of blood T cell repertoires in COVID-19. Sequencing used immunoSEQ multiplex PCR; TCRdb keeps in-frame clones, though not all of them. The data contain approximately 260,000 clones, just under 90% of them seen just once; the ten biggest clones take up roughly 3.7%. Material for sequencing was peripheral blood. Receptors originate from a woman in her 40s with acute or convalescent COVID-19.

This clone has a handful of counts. The DNA for the CDR3 is TGTGCCAGTAGTCCCCACGGGACAGGGGAAGATGAAAAACTGTTTTTT. It codes for CASSPHGTGEDEKLFF. V gene TRBV19 combines with J gene TRBJ1-4; 10 bases are a match to TRBD1. The CDR3 covers 16 residues. Germline V lookup: CDR1 LNHDA, CDR2 SQIVND (reference sequence). V shed 5 bases and J 6 bases; nucleotides not matched to a gene: 9.

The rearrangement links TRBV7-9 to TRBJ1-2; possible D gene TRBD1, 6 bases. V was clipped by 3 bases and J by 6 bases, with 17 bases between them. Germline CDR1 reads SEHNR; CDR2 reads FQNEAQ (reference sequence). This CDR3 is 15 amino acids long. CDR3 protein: CASSLLVRGGNGYTF. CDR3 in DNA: TGTGCCAGCAGCTTGTTGGTGAGGGGGGGCAATGGCTACACCTTC. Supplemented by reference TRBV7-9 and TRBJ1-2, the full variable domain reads DTGVSQNPRHKITKRGQNVTFRCDPISEHNRLYWYRQTLGQGPEFLTYFQNEAQLEKSRLLSDRFSAERPKGSFSTLEIQRTEQGDSAMYLCASSLLVRGGNGYTFGSGTRLTVV.

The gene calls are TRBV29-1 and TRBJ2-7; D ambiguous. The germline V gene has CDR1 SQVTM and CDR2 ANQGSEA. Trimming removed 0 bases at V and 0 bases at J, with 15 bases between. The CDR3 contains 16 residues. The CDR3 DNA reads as TGCAGCGTTGAAGATCTGGCGGAAGCTCTCTCCTACGAGCAGTACGTC. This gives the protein CSVEDLAEALSYEQYV.

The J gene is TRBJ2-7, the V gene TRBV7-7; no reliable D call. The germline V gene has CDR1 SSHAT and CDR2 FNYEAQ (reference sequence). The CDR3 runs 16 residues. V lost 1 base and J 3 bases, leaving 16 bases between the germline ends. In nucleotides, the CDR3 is TGTGCCAGCAGCTTAGTAGGTGGAGTCGGCCGCTACGAGCAGTACGTC. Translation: CASSLVGGVGRYEQYV.

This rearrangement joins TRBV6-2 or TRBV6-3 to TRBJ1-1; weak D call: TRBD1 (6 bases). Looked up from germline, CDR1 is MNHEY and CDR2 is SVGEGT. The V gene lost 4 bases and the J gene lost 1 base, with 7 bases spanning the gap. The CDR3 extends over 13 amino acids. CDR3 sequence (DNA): TGTGCCAGCAGTTTACAGGGGAACACTGAAGCTTTCTTT. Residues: CASSLQGNTEAFF.

In DNA, the CDR3 is TGTGCCAGCAGTTTCGAGGTGGATACGCAGTATTTT. Amino acids: CASSFEVDTQYF. The V gene is TRBV6-1, the J gene TRBJ2-3; D is unclear. V was trimmed by 5 bases and J by 6 bases, leaving 9 bases between them. Per the germline V gene, CDR1 is MNHNS and CDR2 is SASEGT. The CDR3 has 12 residues.

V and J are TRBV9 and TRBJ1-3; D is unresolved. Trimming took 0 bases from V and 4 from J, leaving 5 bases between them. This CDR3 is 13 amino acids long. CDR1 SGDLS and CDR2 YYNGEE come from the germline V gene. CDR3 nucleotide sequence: TGTGCCAGCAGCGTAGAGGAGGGAAACACCATATATTTT. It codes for CASSVEEGNTIYF.

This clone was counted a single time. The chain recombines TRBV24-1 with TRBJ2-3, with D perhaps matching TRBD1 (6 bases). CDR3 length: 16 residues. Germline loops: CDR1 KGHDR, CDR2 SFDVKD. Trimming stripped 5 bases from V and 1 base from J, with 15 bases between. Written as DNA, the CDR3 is TGTGCCACCAGTGCCACAGGGTCCAGGGGCACAGATACGCAGTATTTT. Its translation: CATSATGSRGTDTQYF.

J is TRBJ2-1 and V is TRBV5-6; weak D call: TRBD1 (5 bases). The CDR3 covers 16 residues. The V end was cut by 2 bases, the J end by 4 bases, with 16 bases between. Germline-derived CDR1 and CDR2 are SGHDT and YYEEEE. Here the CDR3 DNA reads TGTGCCAGCAGCTTATCGGCAGGGAATGGGTACAATGAGCAGTTCTTC. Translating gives CASSLSAGNGYNEQFF.

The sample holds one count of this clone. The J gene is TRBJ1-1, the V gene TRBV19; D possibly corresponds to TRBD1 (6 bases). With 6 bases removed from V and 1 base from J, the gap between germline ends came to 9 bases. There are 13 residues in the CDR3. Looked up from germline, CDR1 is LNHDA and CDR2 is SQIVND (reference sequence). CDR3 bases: TGTGCCAGTAGCCAGGACAGGAACACTGAAGCTTTCTTT. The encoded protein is CASSQDRNTEAFF.

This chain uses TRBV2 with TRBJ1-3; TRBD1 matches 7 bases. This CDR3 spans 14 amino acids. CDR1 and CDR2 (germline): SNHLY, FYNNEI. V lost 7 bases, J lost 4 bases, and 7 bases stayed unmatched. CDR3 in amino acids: CASTRDRGGNTIYF. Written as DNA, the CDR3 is TGTGCCAGCACCCGGGACAGAGGGGGAAACACCATATATTTT.

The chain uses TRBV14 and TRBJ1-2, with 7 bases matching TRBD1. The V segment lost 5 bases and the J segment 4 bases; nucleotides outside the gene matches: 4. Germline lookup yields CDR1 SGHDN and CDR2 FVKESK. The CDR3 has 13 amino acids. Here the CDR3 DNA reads TGTGCCAGCAGCACAGGGGTTGCCTATGGCTACACCTTC. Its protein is CASSTGVAYGYTF.

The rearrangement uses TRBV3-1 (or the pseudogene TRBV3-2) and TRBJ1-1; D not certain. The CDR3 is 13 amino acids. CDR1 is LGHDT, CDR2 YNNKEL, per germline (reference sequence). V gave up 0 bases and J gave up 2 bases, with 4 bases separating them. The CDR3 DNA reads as TGTGCCAGCAGCCAAGAGACAAACACTGAAGCTTTCTTT. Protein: CASSQETNTEAFF.

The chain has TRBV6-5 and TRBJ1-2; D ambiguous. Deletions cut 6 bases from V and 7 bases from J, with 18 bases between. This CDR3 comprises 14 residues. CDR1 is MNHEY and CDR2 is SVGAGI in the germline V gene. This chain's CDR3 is CASSRSQRGVGYTF. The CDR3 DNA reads TGTGCCAGCAGCCGATCCCAGCGCGGGGTTGGCTACACCTTC.

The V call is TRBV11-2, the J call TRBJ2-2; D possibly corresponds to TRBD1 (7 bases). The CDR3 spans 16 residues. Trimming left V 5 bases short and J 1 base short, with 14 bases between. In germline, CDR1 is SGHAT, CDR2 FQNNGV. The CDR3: CASSLPGGKNTGELFF. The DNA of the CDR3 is TGTGCCAGCAGCCTCCCAGGGGGGAAGAACACCGGGGAGCTGTTTTTT.

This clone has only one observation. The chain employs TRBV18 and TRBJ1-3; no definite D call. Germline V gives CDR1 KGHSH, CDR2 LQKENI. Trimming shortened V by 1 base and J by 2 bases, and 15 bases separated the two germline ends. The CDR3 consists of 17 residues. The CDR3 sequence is CASSPRPGSSPGNTIYF. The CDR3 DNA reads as TGTGCCAGCTCACCACGTCCGGGGTCCTCACCTGGAAACACCATATATTTT.

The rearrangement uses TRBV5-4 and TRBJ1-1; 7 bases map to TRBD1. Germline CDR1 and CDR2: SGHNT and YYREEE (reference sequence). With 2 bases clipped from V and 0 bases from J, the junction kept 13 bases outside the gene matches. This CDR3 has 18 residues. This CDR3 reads CASSFGPLKGALNTEAFF. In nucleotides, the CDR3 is TGTGCCAGCAGCTTTGGCCCGCTTAAGGGGGCCTTGAACACTGAAGCTTTCTTT.

CDR3 DNA sequence: TGTGCCAGCAGCCGTCGCGGGGGGTATTATAATTCACCCCTCCACTTT. Translated, it gives CASSRRGGYYNSPLHF. The V and J genes are TRBV14 and TRBJ1-6; D may be TRBD1 (5 bases). Germline V lookup: CDR1 SGHDN, CDR2 FVKESK. The CDR3 extends over 16 amino acids. V lost 4 bases and J lost 4, with 14 bases in between.

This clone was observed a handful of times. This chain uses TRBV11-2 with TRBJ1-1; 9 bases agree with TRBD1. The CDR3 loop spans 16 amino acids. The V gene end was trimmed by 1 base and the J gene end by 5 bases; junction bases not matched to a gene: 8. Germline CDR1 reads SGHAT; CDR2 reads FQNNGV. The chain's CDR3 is CASSLGGGQGWTEAFF. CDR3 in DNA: TGTGCCAGCAGCTTAGGAGGTGGACAGGGGTGGACTGAAGCTTTCTTT.

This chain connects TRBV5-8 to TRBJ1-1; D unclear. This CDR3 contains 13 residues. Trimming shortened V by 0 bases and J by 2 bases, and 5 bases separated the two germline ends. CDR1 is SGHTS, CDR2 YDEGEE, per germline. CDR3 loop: CASSLGLNTEAFF. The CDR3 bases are TGTGCCAGCAGCTTGGGGCTCAACACTGAAGCTTTCTTT.

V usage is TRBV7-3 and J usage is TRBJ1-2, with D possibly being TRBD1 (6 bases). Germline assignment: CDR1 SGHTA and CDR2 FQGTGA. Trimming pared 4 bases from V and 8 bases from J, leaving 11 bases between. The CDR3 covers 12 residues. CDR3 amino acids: CASSSHREGYTF. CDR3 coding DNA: TGTGCCAGCAGCTCACACAGGGAGGGCTACACCTTC.

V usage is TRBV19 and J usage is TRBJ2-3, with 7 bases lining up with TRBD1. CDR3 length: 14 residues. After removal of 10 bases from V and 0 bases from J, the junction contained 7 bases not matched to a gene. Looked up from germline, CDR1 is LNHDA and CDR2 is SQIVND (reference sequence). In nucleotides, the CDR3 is TGTGCCACCTCGGGACAGCCTAGCACAGATACGCAGTATTTT. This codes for CATSGQPSTDTQYF.

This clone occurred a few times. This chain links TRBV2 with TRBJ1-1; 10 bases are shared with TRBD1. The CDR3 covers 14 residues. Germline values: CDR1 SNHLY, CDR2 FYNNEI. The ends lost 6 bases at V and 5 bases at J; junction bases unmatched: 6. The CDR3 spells CASSDRGLRTEAFF. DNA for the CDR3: TGTGCCAGCAGCGACAGGGGGCTAAGGACTGAAGCTTTCTTT. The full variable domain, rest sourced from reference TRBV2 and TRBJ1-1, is EPEVTQTPSHQVTQMGQEVILRCVPISNHLYFYWYRQILGQKVEFLVSFYNNEISEKSEIFDDQFSVERPDGSNFTLKIRSTKLEDSAMYFCASSDRGLRTEAFFGQGTRLTVV.

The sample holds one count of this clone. CDR3 residues: CASRDSNNYGYTF. Written as DNA, the CDR3 is TGTGCCAGCCGGGACTCTAATAACTATGGCTACACCTTC. The rearrangement joins TRBV6-5 to TRBJ1-2; a possible D gene is TRBD1 (5 bases). The ends were cut back, 8 bases at V and 1 base at J, with 11 bases in the middle. The germline gives CDR1 MNHEY, CDR2 SVGAGI. The CDR3 has 13 residues.

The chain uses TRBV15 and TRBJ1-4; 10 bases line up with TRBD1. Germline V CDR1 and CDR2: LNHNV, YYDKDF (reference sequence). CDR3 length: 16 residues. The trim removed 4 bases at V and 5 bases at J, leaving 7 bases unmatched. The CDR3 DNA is TGTGCCACCAGCAACCGGGACAGGGGACCAAATGAAAAACTGTTTTTT. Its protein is CATSNRDRGPNEKLFF.

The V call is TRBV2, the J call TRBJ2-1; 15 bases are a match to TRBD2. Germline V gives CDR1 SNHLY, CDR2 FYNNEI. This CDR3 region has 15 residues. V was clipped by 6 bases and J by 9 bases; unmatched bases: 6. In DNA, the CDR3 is TGTGCCAGCAGGAGGACTAGCGGGGGGGCCGTTGAGCAGTTCTTC. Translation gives CASRRTSGGAVEQFF.

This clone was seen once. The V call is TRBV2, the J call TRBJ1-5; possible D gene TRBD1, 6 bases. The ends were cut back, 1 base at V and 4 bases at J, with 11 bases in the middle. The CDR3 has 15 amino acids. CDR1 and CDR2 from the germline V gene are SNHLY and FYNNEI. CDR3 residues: CASSEGRGPNQPQHF. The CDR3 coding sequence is TGTGCCAGCAGTGAAGGCAGGGGTCCGAATCAGCCCCAGCATTTT.

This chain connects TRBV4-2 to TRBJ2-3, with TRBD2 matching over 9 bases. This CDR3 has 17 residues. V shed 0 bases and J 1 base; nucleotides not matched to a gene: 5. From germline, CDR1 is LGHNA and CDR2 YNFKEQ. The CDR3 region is CASSQDLASGGTDTQYF. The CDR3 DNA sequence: TGTGCCAGCAGCCAAGATCTGGCTAGCGGGGGCACAGATACGCAGTATTTT.